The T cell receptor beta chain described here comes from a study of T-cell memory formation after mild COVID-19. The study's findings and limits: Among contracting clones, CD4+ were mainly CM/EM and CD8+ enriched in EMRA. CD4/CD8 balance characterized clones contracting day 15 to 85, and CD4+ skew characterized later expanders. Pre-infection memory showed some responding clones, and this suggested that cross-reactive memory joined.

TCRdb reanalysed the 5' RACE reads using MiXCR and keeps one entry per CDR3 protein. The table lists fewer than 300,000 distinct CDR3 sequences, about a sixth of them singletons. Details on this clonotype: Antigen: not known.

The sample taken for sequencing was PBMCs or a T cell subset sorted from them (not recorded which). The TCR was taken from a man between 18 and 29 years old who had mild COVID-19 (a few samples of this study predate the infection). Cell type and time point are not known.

The CDR3 nucleotides read TGCGCCAGCAGCTGGGGGACTAGCTTCGATACGCAGTATTTT. This encodes CASSWGTSFDTQYF. The chain combines TRBV5-1 with TRBJ2-3; 9 nucleotides agree with TRBD2. The germline V gene has CDR1 SGHRS and CDR2 YFSETQ. V lost 3 bases to trimming and J lost 6 bases; unmatched junction nucleotides: 5. CDR3 length: 14 amino acids.